This note documents a single T cell receptor (beta chain) sequence. These data originate in a study of CD8 T cells in Susac syndrome. Reverse transcription of roughly 0.45 to 1 ug RNA was carried out with random hexamers. TCRdb called the immunoSEQ multiplex PCR reads again in MiXCR, with one record for every CDR3 protein. The sample contains 110,000 to 150,000 distinct CDR3 sequences, approximately 93% of which appear only once. The germline V and J ends were trimmed by 5 bases and 3 bases, with 10 bases remaining between them. The CDR3 totals 13 residues. Germline values: CDR1 MDHEN, CDR2 SYDVKM. The chain has TRBV28 and TRBJ1-1, with D perhaps TRBD1 (6 bases). The specimen was CD8+ T cells from PBMCs. The source of this sequence is a human donor in good health. The DNA of the CDR3 is TGTGCCAGCAGTCCCCCAGGGGACACTGAAGCTTTCTTT. Protein product: CASSPPGDTEAFF.